A single sample is the source of the 16 T cell receptor beta chains below, sequenced in a study of response to subunit inactivated influenza vaccine. TCRdb processed the RT-PCR reads anew with MiXCR; each CDR3 protein has one entry. The table shows 150,000 to 200,000 distinct CDR3 sequences, with 9.2% occurring only once. The sample was non-naive T cells sorted from PBMCs, taken on the day of vaccination. The receptors here all came from a man between 45 and 60 years old who received an inactivated influenza vaccine.

This clonotype was observed many times. The chain links TRBV18 to TRBJ2-6; D may match TRBD1 or TRBD2 (5 bases each). V lost 3 bases and J 4 bases, leaving 16 bases between the germline ends. Germline V lookup: CDR1 KGHSH, CDR2 LQKENI. CDR3 size: 17 residues. DNA of the CDR3: TGTGCCAGCTCACCGCGAGGGACCGGGGTCGGGGCCAACGTCCTGACTTTC. Translation: CASSPRGTGVGANVLTF.

This chain uses TRBV19 with TRBJ1-6, with a possible D match to TRBD1 (6 bases). Germline CDR1 and CDR2: LNHDA and SQIVND (reference sequence). V was trimmed by 4 bases and J by 7 bases, leaving 17 bases between them. The CDR3 runs to 16 residues. The chain's CDR3 is CASSRARQEGNSPLHF. CDR3 bases: TGTGCCAGTAGTAGAGCCCGACAGGAGGGAAATTCACCCCTCCACTTT. Full variable domain (remainder filled in from reference TRBV19 and TRBJ1-6): DGGITQSPKYLFRKEGQNVTLSCEQNLNHDAMYWYRQDPGQGLRLIYYSQIVNDFQKGDIAEGYSVSREKKESFPLTVTSAQKNPTAFYLCASSRARQEGNSPLHFGNGTRLTVT.

The rearrangement joins TRBV28 to TRBJ1-5; TRBD1 agrees at 7 bases. The CDR3 runs 16 residues. Germline lookup yields CDR1 MDHEN and CDR2 SYDVKM. Unmatched junction bases numbered 5, after V lost 3 bases and J lost 0 bases. The CDR3 DNA follows: TGTGCCAGCAGTTTGCGACAGGGCTCTAGCAATCAGCCCCAGCATTTT. Translation: CASSLRQGSSNQPQHF.

The table lists this clonotype with many counts. J is TRBJ2-3 and V is TRBV9; TRBD2 might be the D (6 bases). Deletions cut 1 base from V and 1 base from J, with 10 bases between. The germline gives CDR1 SGDLS, CDR2 YYNGEE. The CDR3 is 15 amino acids. The CDR3 region has the DNA TGTGCCAGCAGCGTAAGCGGAGGGGGCACAGATACGCAGTATTTT. It specifies CASSVSGGGTDTQYF.

This chain links TRBV6-2 or TRBV6-3 with TRBJ2-5; 10 positions match TRBD1. CDR3 length: 18 amino acids. With 0 bases clipped from V and 2 bases from J, the junction kept 9 bases outside the gene matches. Germline V lookup: CDR1 MNHEY, CDR2 SVGEGT. This CDR3 reads CASSYSGQGTRTQETQYF. CDR3 sequence (DNA): TGTGCCAGCAGTTACTCGGGACAGGGGACGCGGACTCAAGAGACCCAGTACTTC.

This clonotype was detected ten times or more. The V call is TRBV5-1, the J call TRBJ2-3, with 11 bases lining up with TRBD2. The trim removed 2 bases at V and 5 bases at J, leaving 4 bases unmatched. This CDR3 has 15 amino acids. Per the germline V gene, CDR1 is SGHRS and CDR2 is YFSETQ. The CDR3 loop reads CASSFSGGAKDTQYF. For the CDR3, the DNA is TGCGCCAGCAGCTTTAGCGGGGGGGCCAAAGATACGCAGTATTTT.

This clonotype was seen ten or more times. V is TRBV7-6 and J is TRBJ2-3, with a weak D call TRBD2 (6 bases). This CDR3 has 14 amino acids. Germline-derived CDR1 and CDR2 are SGHVS and FNYEAQ. The V and J ends lost 1 base and 1 base respectively, with 6 bases between them. The CDR3 sequence: CASSLGRGTDTQYF. The CDR3 DNA reads TGTGCCAGCAGCTTAGGGAGGGGCACAGATACGCAGTATTTT. Full variable domain (outside the CDR3, taken from reference TRBV7-6 and TRBJ2-3): GAGVSQSPRYKVTKRGQDVALRCDPISGHVSLYWYRQALGQGPEFLTYFNYEAQQDKSGLPNDRFSAERPEGSISTLTIQRTEQRDSAMYRCASSLGRGTDTQYFGPGTRLTVL.

This clonotype turned up a few times. The chain joins TRBV24-1 to TRBJ1-5; D not certain. Per the germline V gene, CDR1 is KGHDR and CDR2 is SFDVKD. The V gene lost 5 bases and the J gene lost 1 base, with 5 bases spanning the gap. There are 13 residues in the CDR3. The CDR3 region is CATSVGSNQPQHF. The CDR3 DNA reads as TGTGCCACCAGTGTCGGGAGCAATCAGCCCCAGCATTTT.

The gene calls are TRBV27 and TRBJ2-3; TRBD1 matches at 9 bases. Germline V gene data show CDR1 as MNHEY and CDR2 as SMNVEV (reference sequence). The CDR3 has 16 residues. The J segment lost 4 bases and the V segment lost 5 bases, leaving 10 bases of the junction unmatched. CDR3 sequence (DNA): TGTGCCAGCAGTGTAACCGGGACAGGGTCTCCAGATACGCAGTATTTT. It is translated as CASSVTGTGSPDTQYF.

This chain uses TRBV19 with TRBJ2-1; D may be TRBD2 (7 bases). CDR3 length equals 17 residues. The germline CDR1 and CDR2 sequences are LNHDA and SQIVND (reference sequence). The V and J ends lost 5 bases and 6 bases respectively, with 23 bases between them. CDR3 sequence (DNA): TGTGCCAGTAGTGGGAGGGGGGAGCGGCGGAAACGCAATGAGCAGTTCTTC. The encoded protein is CASSGRGERRKRNEQFF.

This clonotype was found a few times. The chain is built from TRBV5-1 and TRBJ2-2; 8 bases match TRBD1. CDR3 length: 14 residues. J gave up 4 bases and V 3 bases, and 2 bases lay outside the gene matches. From germline, CDR1 is SGHRS and CDR2 YFSETQ. The CDR3 sequence is CASSWGQATGELFF. CDR3 DNA: TGCGCCAGCAGCTGGGGACAGGCCACCGGGGAGCTGTTTTTT.

This clonotype has at least ten counts. V gene TRBV5-1 combines with J gene TRBJ1-1; no clear D gene. Germline assignment: CDR1 SGHRS and CDR2 YFSETQ. This CDR3 region has 14 residues. The ends were cut back, 3 bases at V and 8 bases at J, with 17 bases in the middle. The CDR3 nucleotides read TGCGCCAGCAGCTCCGATACCTCCGTGGGGGAAGCTTTCTTT. Translating it yields CASSSDTSVGEAFF.

The chain joins TRBV4-3 to TRBJ2-1, with TRBD2 matching 7 bases. Looked up from germline, CDR1 is LGHNA and CDR2 is YSLEER. CDR3 size: 17 residues. Unmatched junction bases numbered 14, after V lost 1 base and J lost 8 bases. CDR3 nucleotide sequence: TGCGCCAGCAGCCAAGGATCTGGAGCGGGGAAAAGGGATGAGCAGTTCTTC. Translated, it gives CASSQGSGAGKRDEQFF.

This clonotype was counted only a few times. The chain joins TRBV28 to TRBJ2-3, with 9 positions matching TRBD2. This CDR3 is built from 17 residues. From germline, CDR1 is MDHEN and CDR2 SYDVKM. V trimming: 1 base; J trimming: 5 bases; junction bases outside the gene matches: 10. For the CDR3, the DNA is TGTGCCAGCAGTTTATCCGGTTTAGCGGGAGCGAGAGATACGCAGTATTTT. Its protein is CASSLSGLAGARDTQYF.

This clonotype appeared many times. The V and J genes are TRBV7-2 and TRBJ1-3, with TRBD1 identical over 7 bases. Germline assignment: CDR1 SGHTA and CDR2 FQGNSA. Losses at the gene ends were 1 base for V and 0 bases for J; bases not matched to a gene: 0. This CDR3 spans 15 amino acids. The CDR3 bases are TGTGCCAGCAGCTTAGACAGGGGCTCTGGAAACACCATATATTTT. This sequence encodes CASSLDRGSGNTIYF.

This clonotype showed up many times. CDR3 DNA: TGTGCCATCAGTGAGTCCTGGCAAAGGGGGTACGAGCAGTACTTC. This gives the protein CAISESWQRGYEQYF. The chain has TRBV10-3 and TRBJ2-7; tentative D call: TRBD1 (6 bases). The V gene lost 0 bases and the J gene lost 4 bases, with 13 bases spanning the gap. Germline lookup yields CDR1 ENHRY and CDR2 SYGVKD. This CDR3 contains 15 residues.